The rows below give T cell receptor beta chains drawn from one sample of a study of T cell responses to AZD1222 COVID-19 vaccine. The data were produced by immunoSEQ multiplex PCR, yet TCRdb's version contains in-frame clones alone and is incomplete. The top ten clones hold approximately 5.1% of a sample with more than 85,000 clones, 82% of them seen once. The sequencing used peripheral blood, collected on day 0 of AZD1222 vaccination. The receptors come from an adult in good health. Both conserved end residues are part of each CDR3.

CASSSTGIQETQYF	TRBV6-5	TRBJ2-5
CASSIRVLGTDTQYF	TRBV5-6	TRBJ2-3
CASSPDGLNEKLFF	TRBV5-1	TRBJ1-4
CASSLTGTGASDGYTF	TRBV5-1	TRBJ1-2
CASSEAGTSNEKLFF	TRBV6-1	TRBJ1-4
CASSLFPSGGSYQETQYF	TRBV5-1	TRBJ2-5
CASSLERAFYNEQFF	TRBV19	TRBJ2-1
CASSDHPGQSSYNSPLHF	TRBV6-2/TRBV6-3	TRBJ1-6
CASSHVGRGRSGANVLTF	TRBV4-1	TRBJ2-6
CASSFPLGKLFF	TRBV12-3/TRBV12-4	TRBJ1-4
CASSSGLIPNEQYF	TRBV27	TRBJ2-7
CASSLTGAETQYF	TRBV5-6	TRBJ2-5
CASRVRDGYTF	TRBV2	TRBJ1-2
CASSIRGASSGNTIYF	TRBV19	TRBJ1-3
CSARSYTEAFF	TRBV20-1	TRBJ1-1
CASSEGSGGFTDTQYF	TRBV6-1	TRBJ2-3
CASSQDQERGVTGELFF	TRBV4-2	TRBJ2-2
CASSPESTDTQYF	TRBV18	TRBJ2-3
CASSLLQGNTEAFF	TRBV5-1	TRBJ1-1
CASSAGYGYTF	TRBV27	TRBJ1-2
CASSVGSGRPYEQYF	TRBV9	TRBJ2-7
CASSLDRSTDTQYF	TRBV5-1	TRBJ2-3
CASSEPVIGRAGYEQYF	TRBV6-1	TRBJ2-7
CASSPRQDAIYEQYF	TRBV5-5	TRBJ2-7
CASSTSLNTGELFF	TRBV19	TRBJ2-2
CASRTSGNTIYF	TRBV10-1	TRBJ1-3
CASSRQGTHYGYTF	TRBV19	TRBJ1-2
CATSKDREWWNTEAFF	TRBV15	TRBJ1-1
CASSFGTGVEQYF	TRBV12-3/TRBV12-4	TRBJ2-7
CASRHTTGTTGEQYF	TRBV5-1	TRBJ2-7
CASSSGTSGTDTQYF	TRBV6-5	TRBJ2-3
CASSLEIMNTEAFF	TRBV5-1	TRBJ1-1
CATSRSGLYEQYF	TRBV15	TRBJ2-7
CSVVRGNEQFF	TRBV29-1	TRBJ2-1
CASSTLLRGGTDTQYF	TRBV19	TRBJ2-3
CATSDSGGGTYNEQFF	TRBV24-1	TRBJ2-1
CASSQSPPVSLFF	TRBV3-1/TRBV3-2	TRBJ2-1
CASSEPSGGQETQYF	TRBV10-2	TRBJ2-5
CASSLGGHEQFF	TRBV5-6	TRBJ2-1
CASSPYGAEAFF	TRBV18	TRBJ1-1
CASSTGLAGLETQYF	TRBV5-1	TRBJ2-5
CASSQDRQRDTGELFF	TRBV4-2	TRBJ2-2
CASSPQTEWVSSYEQYF	TRBV18	TRBJ2-7
CASSLDPSSYEQYF	TRBV7-2	TRBJ2-7
CASSLDYGRPDTQYF	TRBV5-1	TRBJ2-3
CAISSGQTNEKLFF	TRBV10-3	TRBJ1-4
CASSARTGSGVTEAFF	TRBV10-2	TRBJ1-1
CASSQEGTGYEQYF	TRBV4-1	TRBJ2-7
CASSYSGSLDEQYF	TRBV6-2/TRBV6-3	TRBJ2-7
CASSLIRGEKLFF	TRBV11-2	TRBJ1-4
CASSFVGGGYNEQFF	TRBV27	TRBJ2-1
CASSPSTRRGSGQPQHF	TRBV19	TRBJ1-5
CATSDHGTGPKYF	TRBV24-1	TRBJ2-3
CASSDSLAGGADTQYF	TRBV6-4	TRBJ2-3